Below, 22 T cell receptor beta chains from the same sample are listed, as sequenced in a study of shared T cell receptors in the human thymus. Clones were sequenced by immunoSEQ multiplex PCR, and TCRdb holds only the in-frame ones, with some missing. The table shows approximately 660,000 clones, with more than 75% occurring only once. These data were also reused for a study on human thymus T cells.

The specimen was thymocytes. These receptors originate from a boy younger than two with a congenital heart defect.

This sequence joins TRBV19 and TRBJ2-2; D is perhaps TRBD1 (6 bases). Trimming removed 4 bases from V and 1 base from J, with 22 bases in between. This CDR3 region has 19 residues. Per germline, CDR1 LNHDA and CDR2 SQIVND (reference sequence). The CDR3 here is CASSSPEEYRAENTGELFF. CDR3 sequence (DNA): TGTGCCAGTAGTAGCCCCGAGGAGTACAGGGCTGAGAACACCGGGGAGCTGTTTTTT.

The chain recombines TRBV6-1 with TRBJ2-7; D might be TRBD1 (5 bases). Germline assignment: CDR1 MNHNS and CDR2 SASEGT. V lost 1 base and J 11 bases, leaving 33 bases between the germline ends. The CDR3 loop spans 19 amino acids. This CDR3 is CASSEEPQGFIPETSREYF. CDR3 bases: TGTGCCAGCAGTGAAGAACCCCAGGGTTTCATCCCGGAGACCTCTAGAGAGTACTTC.

V is TRBV5-4 and J is TRBJ2-1, with TRBD2 matching 9 bases. This CDR3 has 18 amino acids. CDR1 is SGHNT, CDR2 YYREEE, per germline (reference sequence). V lost 0 bases, J lost 0 bases, and 7 bases stayed unmatched. CDR3: CASSLALAGVGSYNEQFF. DNA of the CDR3: TGTGCCAGCAGCTTGGCCTTAGCGGGAGTGGGCTCCTACAATGAGCAGTTCTTC.

This rearrangement joins TRBV10-2 to TRBJ2-3; 9 bases line up with TRBD2. V was clipped by 8 bases and J by 5 bases; unmatched bases: 14. CDR1 and CDR2 (germline): WSHSY, SAAADI. CDR3 size: 16 residues. In DNA, the CDR3 is TGCGCCAGCTCCGGAGGGGTAGCGGGAGTGATAGATACGCAGTATTTT. Translated, it gives CASSGGVAGVIDTQYF.

The DNA for the CDR3 is TGCGCCAGCAGCCTGGTAGGACCCGGGGCTAACTATGGCTACACCTTC. Translated, it gives CASSLVGPGANYGYTF. The V and J genes are TRBV5-1 and TRBJ1-2, with D uncertain. V dropped 4 bases and J dropped 0 bases, with 16 bases sitting between them. The CDR3 consists of 16 residues. Looked up from germline, CDR1 is SGHRS and CDR2 is YFSETQ.

The chain uses TRBV18 and TRBJ2-1, with D possibly being TRBD2 (5 bases). This CDR3 spans 13 amino acids. Germline V gives CDR1 KGHSH, CDR2 LQKENI. The ends were cut back, 1 base at V and 6 bases at J, with 7 bases in the middle. The chain's CDR3 is CASSPLTSNEQFF. The CDR3 DNA sequence: TGTGCCAGCTCACCACTCACTAGCAATGAGCAGTTCTTC. Combining the CDR3 with reference TRBV18 and TRBJ2-1 gives the whole variable domain NAGVMQNPRHLVRRRGQEARLRCSPMKGHSHVYWYRQLPEEGLKFMVYLQKENIIDESGMPKERFSAEFPKEGPSILRIQQVVRGDSAAYFCASSPLTSNEQFFGPGTRLTVL.

DNA of the CDR3: TGTGCCAGCAGTTTATCGGGAGAGGACAGGGTGCAGCCCCAGCATTTT. It codes for CASSLSGEDRVQPQHF. The chain combines TRBV27 with TRBJ1-5; TRBD1 matches 8 bases. This CDR3 is built from 16 residues. CDR1 MNHEY and CDR2 SMNVEV come from the germline V gene (reference sequence). After removal of 0 bases from V and 7 bases from J, the junction contained 8 bases not matched to a gene.

This clone was counted only a few times. The J gene is TRBJ2-2, the V gene TRBV4-1, with D tentatively TRBD1 (5 bases). The length of the CDR3 is 17 residues. Trimming stripped 0 bases from V and 0 bases from J, with 11 bases between. The germline CDR1 and CDR2 sequences are MGHRA and YSYEKL. This CDR3 is CASSQEQDVTNTGELFF. In DNA form, the CDR3 reads TGCGCCAGCAGCCAAGAACAGGACGTGACGAACACCGGGGAGCTGTTTTTT.

V gene TRBV27 combines with J gene TRBJ1-5, with D hard to call. Germline assignment: CDR1 MNHEY and CDR2 SMNVEV (reference sequence). V shed 4 bases and J shed 2 bases, with 6 bases lying between them. The CDR3 is made up of 13 amino acids. The CDR3 reads CASSCVGNQPQHF. CDR3 nucleotides: TGTGCCAGCAGTTGCGTTGGCAATCAGCCCCAGCATTTT.

This sequence joins TRBV7-8 and TRBJ2-1; 14 nucleotides line up with TRBD2. The CDR3 sequence is 16 residues long. Germline values: CDR1 SGHVS, CDR2 FQNEAQ. The J segment lost 5 bases and the V segment lost 5 bases, leaving 5 bases of the junction unmatched. As DNA, the CDR3 is TGTGCCAGCAGCCCGGGACTAGCGGGAGAGGACAATGAGCAGTTCTTC. It translates to CASSPGLAGEDNEQFF.

This rearrangement joins TRBV29-1 to TRBJ2-7; tentative D call: TRBD1 (6 bases). The CDR3 loop spans 14 amino acids. Germline CDR1 is SQVTM and CDR2 is ANQGSEA. The V gene lost 0 bases and the J gene lost 2 bases, with 11 bases spanning the gap. CDR3 amino acids: CSVEDHWDTYEQYF. Written as DNA, the CDR3 is TGCAGCGTTGAAGATCATTGGGACACCTACGAGCAGTACTTC.

The rearrangement uses TRBV5-4 and TRBJ2-1; 16 nucleotides match TRBD2. The germline CDR1 and CDR2 sequences are SGHNT and YYREEE (reference sequence). J gave up 5 bases and V 5 bases, and 13 bases lay outside the gene matches. The CDR3 consists of 19 residues. CDR3 sequence reads: CASSGTSGRVRALDNEQFF. The CDR3 nucleotides read TGTGCCAGCAGTGGGACTAGCGGGAGGGTTCGGGCGCTAGACAATGAGCAGTTCTTC. Supplemented by reference TRBV5-4 and TRBJ2-1, the full variable domain reads ETGVTQSPTHLIKTRGQQVTLRCSSQSGHNTVSWYQQALGQGPQFIFQYYREEENGRGNFPPRFSGLQFPNYSSELNVNALELDDSALYLCASSGTSGRVRALDNEQFFGPGTRLTVL.

V and J are TRBV10-2 and TRBJ2-1, with TRBD2 identical over 10 bases. Germline V gene sequence: CDR1 WSHSY, CDR2 SAAADI. V shed 4 bases, J shed 6 bases, and the junction held 3 bases outside the gene matches. This CDR3 has 14 residues. The DNA for the CDR3 is TGCGCCAGCAGTGGGAGCGGGAGGGTCAATGAGCAGTTCTTC. Protein: CASSGSGRVNEQFF.

The V and J genes are TRBV14 and TRBJ2-2; possible D gene TRBD1, 5 bases. The CDR3 has 14 residues. The germline V gene has CDR1 SGHDN and CDR2 FVKESK. Trimming left V 4 bases short and J 1 base short, with 7 bases between. CDR3: CASSPTGNTGELFF. The DNA of the CDR3 is TGTGCCAGCAGCCCCACAGGGAACACCGGGGAGCTGTTTTTT.

The J gene is TRBJ2-3, the V gene TRBV4-1; 14 bases are a match to TRBD2. Per the germline V gene, CDR1 is MGHRA and CDR2 is YSYEKL. J was trimmed by 2 bases and V by 6 bases; bases with no gene match: 10. CDR3 length: 18 residues. CDR3 protein: CASRAGTSGSADTDTQYF. As DNA, the CDR3 is TGCGCCAGCAGGGCCGGGACTAGCGGGAGCGCGGACACAGATACGCAGTATTTT.

The V call is TRBV15, the J call TRBJ1-1; TRBD1 might be the D (6 bases). CDR1 is LNHNV and CDR2 is YYDKDF in the germline V gene (reference sequence). This CDR3 is 15 amino acids long. V lost 7 bases to trimming and J lost 4 bases, with 19 bases between them. CDR3 region: CATNPAQGESTEAFF. The CDR3 DNA reads TGTGCCACCAACCCCGCACAGGGAGAGAGCACTGAAGCTTTCTTT.

V is TRBV7-3 and J is TRBJ1-2; 9 nucleotides align to TRBD1. This CDR3 is 14 amino acids long. V lost 4 bases and J lost 4; bases outside the gene matches: 4. Germline loops: CDR1 SGHTA, CDR2 FQGTGA. The CDR3 protein is CASSSRDRAYGYTF. CDR3 nucleotides: TGTGCCAGCAGCTCAAGGGACAGGGCCTATGGCTACACCTTC.

The gene calls are TRBV9 and TRBJ2-1; TRBD2 matches at 8 bases. Trimming at V came to 4 bases and at J to 6 bases, leaving 12 bases not matched to a gene. Germline loops: CDR1 SGDLS, CDR2 YYNGEE. This CDR3 is 16 amino acids long. CDR3 nucleotide sequence: TGTGCCAGCAGCTTTAGAGCGGGAGTCCCCATCAATGAGCAGTTCTTC. Translating gives CASSFRAGVPINEQFF.

J is TRBJ1-4 and V is TRBV28; maybe TRBD1 (5 bases). Trimming took 6 bases from V and 10 from J, leaving 15 bases between them. Germline lookup yields CDR1 MDHEN and CDR2 SYDVKM. The CDR3 covers 13 residues. The CDR3 DNA is TGTGCCAGCAGATACGGGGGGGAGGGAAAACTGTTTTTT. It translates to CASRYGGEGKLFF.

The chain is built from TRBV4-2 and TRBJ2-3; the D gene is possibly TRBD2 (5 bases). This CDR3 comprises 17 residues. Deletions cut 1 base from V and 5 bases from J, with 19 bases between. The germline V gene has CDR1 LGHNA and CDR2 YNFKEQ. CDR3 coding DNA: TGTGCCAGCAGCCAAGGGTGGCTAGAGGCCGGGGAAGATACGCAGTATTTT. This translates into CASSQGWLEAGEDTQYF.

The chain is built from TRBV7-2 and TRBJ2-3; 8 bases agree with TRBD1. This CDR3 contains 16 residues. CDR1 is SGHTA, CDR2 FQGNSA, per germline. V lost 5 bases and J lost 6; bases outside the gene matches: 13. The CDR3 bases are TGTGCCAGCAGCCCAGGCCCTGGACAGGGCTGGGATACGCAGTATTTT. Protein: CASSPGPGQGWDTQYF.

The V and J genes are TRBV5-1 and TRBJ2-1, with 10 bases matching TRBD1. The CDR3 contains 17 residues. CDR1 and CDR2 from the germline V gene are SGHRS and YFSETQ. Unmatched junction bases numbered 7, after V lost 0 bases and J lost 4 bases. This CDR3 reads CASSLGGTGAEYNEQFF. CDR3 in DNA: TGCGCCAGCAGCTTGGGGGGGACAGGGGCTGAGTACAATGAGCAGTTCTTC.